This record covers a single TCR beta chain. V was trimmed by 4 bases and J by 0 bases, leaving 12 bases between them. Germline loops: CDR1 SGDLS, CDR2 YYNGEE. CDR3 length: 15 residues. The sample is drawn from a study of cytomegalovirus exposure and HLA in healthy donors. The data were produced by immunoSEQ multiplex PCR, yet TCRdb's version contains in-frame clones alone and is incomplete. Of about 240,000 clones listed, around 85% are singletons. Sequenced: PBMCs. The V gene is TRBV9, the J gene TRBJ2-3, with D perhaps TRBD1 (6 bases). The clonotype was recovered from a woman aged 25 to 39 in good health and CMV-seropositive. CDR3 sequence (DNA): TGTGCCAGCAGCCGTGGACAGACTAGCACAGATACGCAGTATTTT. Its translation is CASSRGQTSTDTQYF.